This T cell receptor (beta chain) comes out of a study of tumor and adjacent non-tumor tissue in lung cancer. Study outcomes and limitations: Compared with tumor, normal lung showed significantly lower TCR diversity. In normal lung, the top 100 clones were significantly more dominant than in tumor.

This sample's RNA came from whole unsorted tissue. Of note for this clonotype: The antigen remains unidentified. This may stem from a read error, because a much larger clone lies one nucleotide away.

Three rounds of nested PCR, following a modified ARM-PCR protocol, produced the TCRbeta library. MiXCR, run by TCRdb on the multiplex PCR reads, gives a single entry per CDR3 protein. The repertoire holds about 200,000 distinct CDR3 sequences, over 55% seen once, with about 25% in the top ten. This CDR3 comprises 15 residues. Between the trimmed V and J ends, which lost 8 bases and 0 bases, there was a span of 14 bases. In germline, CDR1 is MNHNS, CDR2 SASEGT. The chain is built from TRBV6-1 and TRBJ2-1; D gene uncertain. The source is a man in his 60s with non-small cell lung cancer. Sequencing was done on a sample of lung tumor tissue. CDR3 region: CASGDVPGSYNEQFF. In nucleotides, the CDR3 is TGTGCCAGCGGCGACGTACCAGGCTCCTACAATGAGCAGTTCTTC.